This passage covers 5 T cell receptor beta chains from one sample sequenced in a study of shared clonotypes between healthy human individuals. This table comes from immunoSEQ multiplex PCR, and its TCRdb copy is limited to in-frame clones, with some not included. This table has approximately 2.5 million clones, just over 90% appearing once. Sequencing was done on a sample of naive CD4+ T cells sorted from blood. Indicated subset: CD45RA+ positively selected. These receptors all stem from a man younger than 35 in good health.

This chain's CDR3 is CASSEGLAGGRADTQYF. Here the CDR3 DNA reads TGTGCCAGCAGTGAGGGGCTAGCGGGGGGAAGGGCAGATACGCAGTATTTT. V gene TRBV2 combines with J gene TRBJ2-3; 11 bases align to TRBD2. The V gene's germline CDR1 is SNHLY and CDR2 FYNNEI. V gave up 3 bases and J gave up 4 bases; unmatched junction bases: 9. The CDR3 loop spans 17 amino acids.

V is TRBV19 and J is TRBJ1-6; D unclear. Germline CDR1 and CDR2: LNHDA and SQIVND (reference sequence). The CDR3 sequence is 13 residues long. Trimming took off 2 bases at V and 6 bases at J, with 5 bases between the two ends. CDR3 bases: TGTGCCAGTAGTATATCGATTAATTCACCCCTCCACTTT. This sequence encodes CASSISINSPLHF.

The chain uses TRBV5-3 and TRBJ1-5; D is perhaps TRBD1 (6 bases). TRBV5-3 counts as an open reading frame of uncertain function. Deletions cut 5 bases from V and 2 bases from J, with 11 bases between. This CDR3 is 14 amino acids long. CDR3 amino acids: CARRRAGGNQPQHF. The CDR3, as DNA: TGTGCCAGAAGAAGGGCAGGGGGCAATCAGCCCCAGCATTTT.

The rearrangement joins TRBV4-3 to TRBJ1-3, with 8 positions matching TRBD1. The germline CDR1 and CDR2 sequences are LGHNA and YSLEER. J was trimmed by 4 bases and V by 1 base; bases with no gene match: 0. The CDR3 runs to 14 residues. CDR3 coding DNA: TGCGCCAGCAGCCAAGCAGGGGGCGGAAACACCATATATTTT. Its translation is CASSQAGGGNTIYF.

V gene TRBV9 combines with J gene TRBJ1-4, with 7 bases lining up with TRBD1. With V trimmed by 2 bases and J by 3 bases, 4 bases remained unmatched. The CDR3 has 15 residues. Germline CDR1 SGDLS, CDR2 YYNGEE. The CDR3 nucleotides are TGTGCCAGCAGCGTCTGGGACAGCCCTAATGAAAAACTGTTTTTT. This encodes CASSVWDSPNEKLFF.